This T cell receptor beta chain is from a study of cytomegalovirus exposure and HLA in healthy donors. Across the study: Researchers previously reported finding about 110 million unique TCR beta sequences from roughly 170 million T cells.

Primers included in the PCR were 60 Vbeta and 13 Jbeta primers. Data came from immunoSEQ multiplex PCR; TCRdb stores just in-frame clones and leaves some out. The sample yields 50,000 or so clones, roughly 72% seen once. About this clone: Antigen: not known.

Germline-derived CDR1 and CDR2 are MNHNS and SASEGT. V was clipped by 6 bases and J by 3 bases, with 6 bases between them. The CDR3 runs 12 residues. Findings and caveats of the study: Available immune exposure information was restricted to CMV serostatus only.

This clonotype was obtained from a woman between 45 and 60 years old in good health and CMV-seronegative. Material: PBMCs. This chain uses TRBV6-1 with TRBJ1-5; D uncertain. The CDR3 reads CASRADNQPQHF. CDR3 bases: TGTGCCAGCAGGGCGGACAATCAGCCCCAGCATTTT.